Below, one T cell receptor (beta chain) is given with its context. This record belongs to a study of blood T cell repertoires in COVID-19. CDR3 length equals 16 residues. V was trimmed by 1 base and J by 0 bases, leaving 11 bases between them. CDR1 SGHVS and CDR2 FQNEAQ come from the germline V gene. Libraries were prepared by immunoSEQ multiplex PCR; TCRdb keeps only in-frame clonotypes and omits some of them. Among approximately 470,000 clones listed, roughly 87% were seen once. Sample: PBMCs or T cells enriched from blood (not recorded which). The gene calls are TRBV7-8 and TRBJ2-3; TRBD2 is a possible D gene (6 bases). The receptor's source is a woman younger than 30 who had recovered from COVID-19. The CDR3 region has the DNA TGTGCCAGCAGCTTAGGACTAGGGCTCAGCACAGATACGCAGTATTTT. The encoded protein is CASSLGLGLSTDTQYF.